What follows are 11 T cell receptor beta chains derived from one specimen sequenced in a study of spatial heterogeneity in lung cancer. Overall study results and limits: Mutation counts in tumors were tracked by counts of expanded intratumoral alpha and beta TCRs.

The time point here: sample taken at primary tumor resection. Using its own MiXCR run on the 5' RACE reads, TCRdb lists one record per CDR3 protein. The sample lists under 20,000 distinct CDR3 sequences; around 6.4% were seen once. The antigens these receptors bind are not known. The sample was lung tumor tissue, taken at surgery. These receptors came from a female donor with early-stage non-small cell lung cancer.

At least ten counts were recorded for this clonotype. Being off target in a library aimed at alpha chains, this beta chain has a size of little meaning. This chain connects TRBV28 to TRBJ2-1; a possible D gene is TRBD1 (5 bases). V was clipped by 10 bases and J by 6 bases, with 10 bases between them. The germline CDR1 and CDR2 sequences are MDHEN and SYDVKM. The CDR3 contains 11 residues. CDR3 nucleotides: TGTGCCACCCTAGGGGTCAATGAGCAGTTCTTC. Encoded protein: CATLGVNEQFF.

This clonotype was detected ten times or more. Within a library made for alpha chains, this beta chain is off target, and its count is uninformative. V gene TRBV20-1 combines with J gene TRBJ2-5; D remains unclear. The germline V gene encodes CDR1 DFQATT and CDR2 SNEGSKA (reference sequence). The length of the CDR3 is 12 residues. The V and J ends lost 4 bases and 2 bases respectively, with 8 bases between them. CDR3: CSAKDLQETQYF. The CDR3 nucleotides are TGCAGTGCTAAAGACTTACAAGAGACCCAGTACTTC.

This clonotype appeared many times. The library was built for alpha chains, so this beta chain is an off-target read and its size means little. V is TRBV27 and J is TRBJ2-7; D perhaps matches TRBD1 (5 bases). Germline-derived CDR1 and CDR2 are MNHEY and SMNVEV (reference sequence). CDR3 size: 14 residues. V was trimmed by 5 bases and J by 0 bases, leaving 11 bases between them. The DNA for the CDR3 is TGTGCCAGCAGTCAGACAGTGAGCTCCTACGAGCAGTACTTC. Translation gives CASSQTVSSYEQYF.

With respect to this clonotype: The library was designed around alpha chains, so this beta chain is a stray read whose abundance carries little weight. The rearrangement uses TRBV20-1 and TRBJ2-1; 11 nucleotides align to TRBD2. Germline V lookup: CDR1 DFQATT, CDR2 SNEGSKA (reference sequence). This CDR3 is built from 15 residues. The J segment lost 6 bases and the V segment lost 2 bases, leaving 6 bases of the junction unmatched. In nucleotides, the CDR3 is TGCAGTGCTAGACCCCTAGCGGGAGGTCGCAATGAGCAGTTCTTC. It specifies CSARPLAGGRNEQFF.

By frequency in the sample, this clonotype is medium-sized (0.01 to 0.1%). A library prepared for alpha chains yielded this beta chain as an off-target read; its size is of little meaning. CDR3 sequence reads: CASSYSRQGSGEQYF. CDR3 nucleotide sequence: TGTGCCAGCAGTTACTCGAGACAGGGTTCGGGCGAGCAGTACTTC. The chain recombines TRBV6-5 with TRBJ2-7, with TRBD1 matching 7 bases. J was trimmed by 6 bases and V by 0 bases; bases with no gene match: 8. The CDR3 covers 15 residues. Germline values: CDR1 MNHEY, CDR2 SVGAGI.

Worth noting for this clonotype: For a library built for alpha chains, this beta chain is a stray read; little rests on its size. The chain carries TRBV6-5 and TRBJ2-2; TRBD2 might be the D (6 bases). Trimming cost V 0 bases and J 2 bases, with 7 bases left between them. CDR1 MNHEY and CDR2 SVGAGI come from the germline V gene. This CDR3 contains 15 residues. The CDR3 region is CASSYSGTNTGELFF. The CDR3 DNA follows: TGTGCCAGCAGTTACTCTGGGACTAACACCGGGGAGCTGTTTTTT.

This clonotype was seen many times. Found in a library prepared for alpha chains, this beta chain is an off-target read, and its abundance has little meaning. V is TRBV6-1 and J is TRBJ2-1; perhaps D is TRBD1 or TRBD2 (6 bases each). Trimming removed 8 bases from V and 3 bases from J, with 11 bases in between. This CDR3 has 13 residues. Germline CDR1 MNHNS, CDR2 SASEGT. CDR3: CASGRDIYNEQFF. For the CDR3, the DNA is TGTGCCAGCGGGCGGGACATCTACAATGAGCAGTTCTTC.

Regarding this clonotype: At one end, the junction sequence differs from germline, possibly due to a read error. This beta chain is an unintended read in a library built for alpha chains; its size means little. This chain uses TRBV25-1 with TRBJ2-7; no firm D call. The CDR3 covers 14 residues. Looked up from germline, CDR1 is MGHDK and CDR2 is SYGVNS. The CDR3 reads CASSESHDSDEQYF. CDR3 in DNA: TGTGCCAGCAGTGAATCACATGACTCCGACGAGCAGTACTTC.

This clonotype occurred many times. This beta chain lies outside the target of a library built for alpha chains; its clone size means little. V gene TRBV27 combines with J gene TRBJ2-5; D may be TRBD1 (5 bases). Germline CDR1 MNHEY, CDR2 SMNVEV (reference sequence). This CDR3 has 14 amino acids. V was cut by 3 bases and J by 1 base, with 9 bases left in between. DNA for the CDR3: TGTGCCAGCAGTTTTCGTCAGGGCCAAGAGACCCAGTACTTC. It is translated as CASSFRQGQETQYF.

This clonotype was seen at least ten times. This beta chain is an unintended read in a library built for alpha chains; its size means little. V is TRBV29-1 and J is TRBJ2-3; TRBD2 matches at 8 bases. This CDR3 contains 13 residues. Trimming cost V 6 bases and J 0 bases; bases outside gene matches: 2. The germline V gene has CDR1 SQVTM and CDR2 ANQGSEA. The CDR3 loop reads CSVSGGSTDTQYF. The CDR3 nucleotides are TGCAGCGTCAGCGGGGGAAGCACAGATACGCAGTATTTT.

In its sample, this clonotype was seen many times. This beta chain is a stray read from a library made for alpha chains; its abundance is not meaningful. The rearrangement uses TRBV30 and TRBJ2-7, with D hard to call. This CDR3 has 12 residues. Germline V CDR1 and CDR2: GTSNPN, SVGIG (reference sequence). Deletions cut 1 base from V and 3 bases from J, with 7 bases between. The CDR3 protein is CAWSDVGYEQYF. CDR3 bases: TGTGCCTGGAGTGATGTGGGCTACGAGCAGTACTTC.